This TCR beta chain was identified during a study of shared clonotypes between healthy human individuals. Per the germline V gene, CDR1 is SNHLY and CDR2 is FYNNEI. The CDR3 is 15 residues long. V was clipped by 2 bases and J by 7 bases, with 15 bases between them. Recent acute infections and vaccinations were absent in the healthy HIV-negative adult donors. Memory CD4+ cells were the fraction left after CD45RA+ naive selection. Here immunoSEQ multiplex PCR was the method, and the copy in TCRdb shows in-frame clones only, minus some. The sample contains some 1 million clones, around 76% of which appear only once. The sample holds a few counts of this clone.

The specimen was memory CD4+ T cells sorted from blood. Subset reported: CD45RA-negative fraction. The TCR comes from a man between 18 and 35 years old in good health. The rearrangement joins TRBV2 to TRBJ1-5, with a tentative D call TRBD1 (5 bases). In DNA form, the CDR3 reads TGTGCCAGCAGTGAATTTATCCGGACATCCCAGCCCCAGCATTTT. Encoded protein: CASSEFIRTSQPQHF. Full variable domain (remainder filled in from reference TRBV2 and TRBJ1-5): EPEVTQTPSHQVTQMGQEVILRCVPISNHLYFYWYRQILGQKVEFLVSFYNNEISEKSEIFDDQFSVERPDGSNFTLKIRSTKLEDSAMYFCASSEFIRTSQPQHFGDGTRLSIL.